The sequence of this TCR beta chain was determined in a study of human T cells and chemical hapten exposure. Study-wide results and caveats: Expanded TCRs were compared with controls, and the expanded TCRs formed significantly more large CDR3 similarity clusters.

Germline CDR1 is SGHRS and CDR2 is YFSETQ. The CDR3 has 16 residues. Trimming took 0 bases from V and 4 from J, leaving 14 bases between them. The time point is: pre-sensitization, week 0. The treatment is: therapeutic diphenylcyclopropenone sensitization with weekly scalp DPC. Ahead of each patch test application, blood was drawn. Within the library, unique molecular identifiers were attached to each individual cDNA molecule. Original processing methods: Sample-level TCR yields exhibited a median of approximately 96,000, with a range of roughly 23,224 to 750,000. TCRdb itself ran the RACE reads through MiXCR, one entry per CDR3 protein. The V and J calls and clone size come from TCRdb's table, not from the authors' own analysis. The data contain approximately 400,000 distinct CDR3 sequences, less than 6.5% of them singletons. This clonotype was seen a few times. What it recognizes is unknown.

V gene TRBV5-1 combines with J gene TRBJ2-1; D is possibly TRBD1 (6 bases). Sequences were derived from whole blood, sampled in connection with sensitization to the hapten diphenylcyclopropenone (DPC). This TCR came from a woman aged 50 to 60 with alopecia areata. Some clones in this sample may be carry-over from other donors' samples. CDR3 sequence reads: CASSLAPQGMYNEQFF. CDR3 bases: TGCGCCAGCAGCTTGGCCCCACAGGGCATGTACAATGAGCAGTTCTTC.